This paragraph covers one TCR beta chain sequence. Its antigen is not identified. V shed 1 base and J shed 6 bases, with 21 bases lying between them. This CDR3 has 17 amino acids. Looked up from germline, CDR1 is SEHNR and CDR2 is FQNEAQ (reference sequence). These data are taken from a study of cytomegalovirus exposure and HLA in healthy donors. General study results and limits: Association of a missense DCLRE1C variant with TCR beta V- and J-gene trimming was reported in a later analysis. Upon later analysis, HLA-associated TCR beta chains proved more clonally expanded than other, equally common chains. Later analysis identified about 18,000 TCR beta sequences associated with HLA alleles, using a false discovery rate threshold of 0.05. Most sequenced TCRs were rare (though some public TCRs occurred in many donors).

This PCR relied on a set of 60 Vbeta primers and 13 Jbeta primers. Only in-frame clones appear in the TCRdb table, and some are missing; sequencing was by immunoSEQ multiplex PCR. The table lists approximately 76,000 clones. The TCR sequence derives from a man younger than 35 in good health and CMV-seropositive. Sequencing was carried out using PBMCs. This chain uses TRBV7-9 with TRBJ1-2; D gene uncertain. The CDR3 loop is CASSLVIMRAPGDGYTF. CDR3 sequence (DNA): TGTGCCAGCAGCTTAGTGATTATGAGGGCCCCTGGGGATGGCTACACCTTC.